This T cell receptor beta chain emerged from a study of shared clonotypes between healthy human individuals. At the level of the study: Every donor yielded three CD4 naive, three CD4 memory, two CD8 naive and one CD8 memory plate.

Per the germline V gene, CDR1 is SSHAT and CDR2 is FNYEAQ (reference sequence). CDR3 length equals 13 residues. The J segment lost 4 bases and the V segment lost 3 bases, leaving 2 bases of the junction unmatched. Assay execution took place at the deep level. The table came from immunoSEQ multiplex PCR; TCRdb's copy has only in-frame clones and leaves some out. The sample records about 680,000 clones, about 74% being singletons. The chain is built from TRBV7-7 and TRBJ2-5; 7 nucleotides line up with TRBD2. The receptor was derived from a woman aged 30 to 39 in good health. Sequencing was done on a sample of memory CD4+ T cells sorted from blood. Subset reported: CD45RA-negative fraction. CDR3 protein: CASSFGGGETQYF. The CDR3 bases are TGTGCCAGCAGCTTCGGCGGGGGAGAGACCCAGTACTTC. Based on the CDR3 plus reference TRBV7-7 and TRBJ2-5, the full variable domain is GAGVSQSPRYKVTKRGQDVTLRCDPISSHATLYWYQQALGQGPEFLTYFNYEAQPDKSGLPSDRFSAERPEGSISTLTIQRTEQRDSAMYRCASSFGGGETQYFGPGTRLLVL.